These 31 T cell receptor beta chains originate from one sample sequenced in a study of T cells after yellow fever vaccination. TCRdb processed the 5' RACE reads anew with MiXCR; each CDR3 protein has one entry. The sample lists some 340,000 distinct CDR3 sequences, approximately 11% occurring once. Here the sequenced sample was CD4+ T cells sorted from PBMCs, taken 45 days after the yellow fever booster vaccination. These receptors all stem from a man younger than 35 who received the YFV17D yellow fever vaccine.

J is TRBJ1-4 and V is TRBV6-5; D is unclear. Trimming took off 6 bases at V and 2 bases at J, with 10 bases between the two ends. The CDR3 length is 14 residues. Per germline, CDR1 MNHEY and CDR2 SVGAGI. CDR3 protein: CASRKISTNEKLFF. CDR3 sequence (DNA): TGTGCCAGCAGGAAAATTTCTACTAATGAAAAACTGTTTTTT.

The chain is built from TRBV3-1 and TRBJ1-1; 7 bases are a match to TRBD1. Looked up from germline, CDR1 is LGHDT and CDR2 is YNNKEL (reference sequence). With 3 bases clipped from V and 6 bases from J, the junction kept 4 bases outside the gene matches. The CDR3 has 13 residues. CDR3 DNA: TGTGCCAGCAGCCAGAACAGGGGCTCTGAAGCTTTCTTT. Encoded protein: CASSQNRGSEAFF.

The chain has TRBV19 and TRBJ1-1; tentatively, D is TRBD1 (5 bases). The V gene's germline CDR1 is LNHDA and CDR2 SQIVND (reference sequence). With 0 bases removed from V and 5 bases from J, the gap between germline ends came to 16 bases. The CDR3 has 16 amino acids. CDR3 DNA sequence: TGTGCCAGTAGTATAGATCCGGGACGGATTAGGACTGAAGCTTTCTTT. As protein: CASSIDPGRIRTEAFF.

This clonotype has more than one count but fewer than ten. The chain is built from TRBV10-3 and TRBJ2-3; 10 bases match TRBD1. The germline V gene has CDR1 ENHRY and CDR2 SYGVKD. This CDR3 is 14 amino acids long. V trimming: 6 bases; J trimming: 6 bases; junction bases outside the gene matches: 6. CDR3 residues: CAISGTGVKDTQYF. CDR3 nucleotide sequence: TGTGCCATCAGCGGGACAGGGGTCAAGGATACGCAGTATTTT.

This clonotype has a handful of counts. Written as DNA, the CDR3 is TGCAGCTTTTCCGGGACACAGTTTCGGAATCAGCCCCAGCATTTT. Translation gives CSFSGTQFRNQPQHF. V and J are TRBV29-1 and TRBJ1-5; D is possibly TRBD1 (6 bases). The CDR3 runs to 15 residues. Trimming left V 8 bases short and J 4 bases short, with 21 bases between. Germline CDR1 is SQVTM and CDR2 is ANQGSEA.

The rearrangement links TRBV3-1 to TRBJ2-5; TRBD2 matches at 8 bases. The CDR3 has 15 residues. The ends lost 3 bases at V and 3 bases at J; junction bases unmatched: 6. Germline V gene lookup returns CDR1 LGHDT and CDR2 YNNKEL (reference sequence). DNA for the CDR3: TGTGCCAGCAGCCACCCAATCGGGGGGGAAGAGACCCAGTACTTC. It specifies CASSHPIGGEETQYF.

This clonotype was seen only a few times. The gene calls are TRBV7-9 and TRBJ2-1; 8 nucleotides agree with TRBD1. The CDR3 has 16 amino acids. Unmatched junction bases numbered 9, after V lost 5 bases and J lost 3 bases. CDR1 is SEHNR, CDR2 FQNEAQ, per germline (reference sequence). CDR3 coding DNA: TGTGCCAGCAGCAGCGCCGGGACAGGTGGCTACAATGAGCAGTTCTTC. This gives the protein CASSSAGTGGYNEQFF.

This clonotype was observed at least ten times. The chain employs TRBV5-1 and TRBJ2-3; D is ambiguous. V gave up 2 bases and J gave up 0 bases, with 10 bases separating them. The V gene's germline CDR1 is SGHRS and CDR2 YFSETQ. The CDR3 spans 15 residues. CDR3: CASSFTGGSTDTQYF. CDR3 in DNA: TGCGCCAGCAGCTTTACGGGCGGAAGCACAGATACGCAGTATTTT. Using reference TRBV5-1 and TRBJ2-3 for the parts outside the CDR3, the full variable domain is KAGVTQTPRYLIKTRGQQVTLSCSPISGHRSVSWYQQTPGQGLQFLFEYFSETQRNKGNFPGRFSGRQFSNSRSEMNVSTLELGDSALYLCASSFTGGSTDTQYFGPGTRLTVL.

There are a few counts of this clonotype. The rearrangement links TRBV5-4 to TRBJ2-5; 10 positions agree with TRBD1. This CDR3 comprises 15 residues. V trimming: 4 bases; J trimming: 6 bases; junction bases outside the gene matches: 9. CDR1 SGHNT and CDR2 YYREEE come from the germline V gene (reference sequence). The CDR3 loop is CASSRWGQGRKTQYF. The CDR3 region has the DNA TGTGCCAGCAGCCGCTGGGGACAGGGGAGGAAGACCCAGTACTTC.

This clonotype was picked up a small number of times. The CDR3 DNA reads as TGTGCCAGCAGCGCAGAACCGGAGACCCAGTACTTC. Translating it yields CASSAEPETQYF. The V call is TRBV9, the J call TRBJ2-5; D is ambiguous. The CDR3 totals 12 residues. Germline CDR1 is SGDLS and CDR2 is YYNGEE. The V end lost 3 bases, the J end lost 5 bases, and 8 bases lay between the germline ends.

In its sample, this clonotype was seen a few times. V and J are TRBV29-1 and TRBJ2-1, with D possibly matching TRBD2 (5 bases). Per the germline V gene, CDR1 is SQVTM and CDR2 is ANQGSEA. The CDR3 contains 12 residues. Trimming stripped 3 bases from V and 8 bases from J, with 11 bases between. In nucleotides, the CDR3 is TGCAGCGTTGAGAGGGCAGGCGATGAGCAGTTCTTC. Translating gives CSVERAGDEQFF.

This clonotype was observed a handful of times. The chain uses TRBV10-3 and TRBJ2-5; tentatively, D is TRBD1 or TRBD2 (6 bases each). This CDR3 spans 16 amino acids. Germline V gene sequence: CDR1 ENHRY, CDR2 SYGVKD. V was cut by 4 bases and J by 3 bases, with 18 bases left in between. CDR3 protein: CAISAARGLAEETQYF. DNA for the CDR3: TGTGCCATCAGTGCCGCCCGGGGGCTGGCGGAAGAGACCCAGTACTTC.

The chain couples TRBV24-1 to TRBJ2-2; D is perhaps TRBD2 (5 bases). This CDR3 is built from 12 residues. Looked up from germline, CDR1 is KGHDR and CDR2 is SFDVKD. V was cut by 9 bases and J by 4 bases, with 8 bases left in between. The CDR3 loop is CATGESTGELFF. For the CDR3, the DNA is TGTGCCACCGGGGAGAGCACCGGGGAGCTGTTTTTT.

This clonotype has only a few counts. The chain combines TRBV2 with TRBJ1-2; D might be TRBD1 (6 bases). CDR3 length: 14 amino acids. Looked up from germline, CDR1 is SNHLY and CDR2 is FYNNEI. Trimming removed 7 bases from V and 4 bases from J, with 16 bases in between. The chain's CDR3 is CASKGTYLVYGYTF. The CDR3 DNA is TGTGCCAGCAAGGGGACATATCTCGTCTATGGCTACACCTTC.

This clonotype was detected only a few times. The V call is TRBV10-3, the J call TRBJ2-1, with D perhaps TRBD2 (7 bases). V gave up 2 bases and J gave up 8 bases, with 10 bases separating them. The CDR3 runs 13 residues. The germline CDR1 and CDR2 sequences are ENHRY and SYGVKD. DNA of the CDR3: TGTGCCATCAGTGAGCGGGGGGCCTATGAGCAGTTCTTC. The encoded protein is CAISERGAYEQFF.

The chain employs TRBV29-1 and TRBJ2-5; D assignment may be TRBD1 or TRBD2 (7 bases each). Trimming removed 4 bases at V and 0 bases at J, with 12 bases between. This CDR3 is built from 14 residues. Germline CDR1 and CDR2: SQVTM and ANQGSEA. The CDR3 reads CSVGGGGNQETQYF. DNA of the CDR3: TGCAGCGTTGGGGGAGGGGGCAACCAAGAGACCCAGTACTTC.

V usage is TRBV4-1 and J usage is TRBJ2-5; D remains ambiguous. The CDR3 has 16 amino acids. Germline V gene lookup returns CDR1 MGHRA and CDR2 YSYEKL. V was pared by 3 bases and J by 2 bases, with 16 bases between. CDR3 DNA sequence: TGCGCCAGCAGCCAGCACAAGGCCTTCGGTCAAGAGACCCAGTACTTC. Protein sequence: CASSQHKAFGQETQYF.

The chain combines TRBV18 with TRBJ1-2; D gene uncertain. Germline CDR1 reads KGHSH; CDR2 reads LQKENI. The V end lost 2 bases, the J end lost 6 bases, and 16 bases lay between the germline ends. There are 15 residues in the CDR3. The CDR3 region is CASSPTVSEANGYTF. CDR3 nucleotide sequence: TGTGCCAGCTCACCAACTGTTTCCGAAGCCAATGGCTACACCTTC.

This clonotype was recorded a few times. The chain has TRBV5-1 and TRBJ1-6; TRBD1 aligns across 8 bases. The CDR3 consists of 16 residues. With 4 bases clipped from V and 10 bases from J, the junction kept 13 bases outside the gene matches. Germline values: CDR1 SGHRS, CDR2 YFSETQ. The CDR3 loop reads CASSLDPGQAWSPLHF. CDR3 nucleotide sequence: TGCGCCAGCAGCCTCGACCCGGGACAGGCTTGGTCACCCCTCCACTTT.

The V and J genes are TRBV24-1 and TRBJ2-1; possibly TRBD1 for D (6 bases). Germline V gene data show CDR1 as KGHDR and CDR2 as SFDVKD. Trimming took off 8 bases at V and 8 bases at J, with 12 bases between the two ends. This CDR3 contains 12 residues. Here the CDR3 DNA reads TGTGCCACCAAGGGAACAGGGTATGAGCAGTTCTTC. Its protein is CATKGTGYEQFF.

This clonotype was counted only a few times. J is TRBJ1-1 and V is TRBV12-3 or TRBV12-4; D might be TRBD1 (6 bases). V gave up 6 bases and J gave up 6 bases, with 17 bases separating them. CDR3 length: 14 amino acids. CDR3 sequence (DNA): TGTGCCAGCAGGTCAGGGGTTATCTTATCTGAAGCTTTCTTT. Its translation is CASRSGVILSEAFF.

This clonotype was observed a handful of times. This rearrangement joins TRBV2 to TRBJ2-7; D uncertain. V shed 4 bases and J shed 2 bases, with 6 bases lying between them. Germline CDR1 reads SNHLY; CDR2 reads FYNNEI. The CDR3 has 12 residues. CDR3 region: CASSVSTYEQYF. For the CDR3, the DNA is TGTGCCAGCAGTGTCTCCACCTACGAGCAGTACTTC. Full variable domain (remainder filled in from reference TRBV2 and TRBJ2-7): EPEVTQTPSHQVTQMGQEVILRCVPISNHLYFYWYRQILGQKVEFLVSFYNNEISEKSEIFDDQFSVERPDGSNFTLKIRSTKLEDSAMYFCASSVSTYEQYFGPGTRLTVT.

The gene calls are TRBV5-1 and TRBJ1-1, with a possible D match to TRBD1 (6 bases). The CDR3 spans 17 residues. The V end lost 4 bases, the J end lost 0 bases, and 19 bases lay between the germline ends. Germline V gene sequence: CDR1 SGHRS, CDR2 YFSETQ. The CDR3 here is CASSGGTGIEMNTEAFF. The CDR3, as DNA: TGCGCCAGCAGCGGGGGCACCGGGATTGAAATGAACACTGAAGCTTTCTTT.

In this sample, this clonotype turned up a few times. This chain connects TRBV5-4 to TRBJ2-2, with 8 bases lining up with TRBD2. Trimming took 7 bases from V and 0 from J; bases not matched to a gene: 2. Germline V gene data show CDR1 as SGHNT and CDR2 as YYREEE (reference sequence). The CDR3 runs to 14 residues. The CDR3: CASLSGTNTGELFF. The CDR3, as DNA: TGTGCCAGCCTTAGCGGGACGAACACCGGGGAGCTGTTTTTT.

This clonotype has more than one count but fewer than ten. V and J are TRBV7-2 and TRBJ1-5; D remains ambiguous. CDR1 is SGHTA, CDR2 FQGNSA, per germline. The V gene lost 5 bases and the J gene lost 2 bases, with 22 bases spanning the gap. CDR3 length: 18 residues. The CDR3 nucleotides read TGTGCCAGCAGCCCTCCGGGTTTCATGCCCGGGGGCAATCAGCCCCAGCATTTT. It encodes CASSPPGFMPGGNQPQHF.

This clonotype has only a few counts. V usage is TRBV20-1 and J usage is TRBJ1-5; D is uncertain. V shed 6 bases and J shed 4 bases, with 13 bases lying between them. This CDR3 region has 13 residues. CDR1 DFQATT and CDR2 SNEGSKA come from the germline V gene (reference sequence). CDR3 loop: CSALRGYNQPQHF. The DNA for the CDR3 is TGCAGTGCCCTTCGAGGGTATAATCAGCCCCAGCATTTT.

The sample holds a few counts of this clonotype. The chain employs TRBV4-1 and TRBJ2-3; D uncertain. Germline V gene lookup returns CDR1 MGHRA and CDR2 YSYEKL. Trimming took off 5 bases at V and 1 base at J, with 16 bases between the two ends. The CDR3 is 16 residues long. CDR3: CASSYPGRTRTDTQYF. CDR3 DNA: TGCGCCAGCAGCTACCCAGGACGGACCCGCACAGATACGCAGTATTTT.

This sequence joins TRBV7-7 and TRBJ2-3, with D possibly being TRBD2 (6 bases). V dropped 5 bases and J dropped 1 base, with 16 bases sitting between them. Germline V gene sequence: CDR1 SSHAT, CDR2 FNYEAQ (reference sequence). The CDR3 loop spans 16 amino acids. CDR3 amino acids: CASSPLAYSGTDTQYF. For the CDR3, the DNA is TGTGCCAGCAGCCCACTAGCCTATTCTGGCACAGATACGCAGTATTTT.

The chain employs TRBV20-1 and TRBJ2-1; no reliable D call. CDR3 length: 11 amino acids. The germline V gene encodes CDR1 DFQATT and CDR2 SNEGSKA (reference sequence). V lost 1 base and J lost 7, with 5 bases in between. This CDR3 is CSARGVNEQFF. The CDR3 bases are TGCAGTGCTAGAGGAGTAAATGAGCAGTTCTTC.

The V call is TRBV20-1, the J call TRBJ2-6; D unclear. Germline-derived CDR1 and CDR2 are DFQATT and SNEGSKA (reference sequence). V dropped 5 bases and J dropped 2 bases, with 4 bases sitting between them. This CDR3 has 12 amino acids. CDR3: CSAYTGANVLTF. CDR3 bases: TGCAGTGCTTACACTGGGGCCAACGTCCTGACTTTC.

This clonotype was observed a handful of times. The chain employs TRBV4-3 and TRBJ2-3; D call uncertain. Germline values: CDR1 LGHNA, CDR2 YSLEER. This CDR3 spans 15 amino acids. V was cut by 4 bases and J by 0 bases, with 11 bases left in between. CDR3 region: CASSRLGSSTDTQYF. The CDR3 nucleotides are TGCGCCAGCAGCCGGCTGGGATCTAGCACAGATACGCAGTATTTT.